This T cell receptor (beta chain) was identified during a study of T-cell reconstitution after alpha-beta-depleted transplantation in children. Preparation of the TCRbeta library used unique molecular identifiers. MiXCR, run by TCRdb on the PCR reads, gives a single entry per CDR3 protein. This table holds some 390,000 distinct CDR3 sequences, roughly 22% found once. The CDR3 has 15 residues. V was clipped by 3 bases and J by 6 bases; unmatched bases: 12. CDR1 and CDR2 (germline): DFQATT, SNEGSKA (reference sequence). This clonotype was counted at least ten times. This TCR came from a human donor who donated a stem cell graft to a child with acute myeloid leukemia. This sequence joins TRBV20-1 and TRBJ2-3; 7 positions agree with TRBD1. Source: PBMCs from the stem cell graft donor, taken from the stem cell graft. CDR3 protein: CSASKTGIRIDTQYF. CDR3 in DNA: TGCAGTGCTAGTAAGACAGGGATTCGGATTGATACGCAGTATTTT.